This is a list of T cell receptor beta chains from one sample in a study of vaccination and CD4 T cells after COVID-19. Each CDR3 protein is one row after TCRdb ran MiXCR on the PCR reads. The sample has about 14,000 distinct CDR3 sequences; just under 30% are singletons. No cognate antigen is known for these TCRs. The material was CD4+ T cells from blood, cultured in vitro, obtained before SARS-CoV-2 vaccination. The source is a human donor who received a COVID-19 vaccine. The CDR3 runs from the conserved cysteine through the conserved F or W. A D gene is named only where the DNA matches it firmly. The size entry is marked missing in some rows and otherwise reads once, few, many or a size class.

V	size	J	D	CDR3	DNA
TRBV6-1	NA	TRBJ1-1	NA	CASSEMPRDTEAFF	TGTGCCAGCAGTGAGATGCCCAGGGACACTGAAGCTTTCTTT
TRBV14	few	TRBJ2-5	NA	CASSQDITWSQETQYF	TGTGCCAGCAGCCAAGACATAACCTGGAGCCAAGAGACCCAGTACTTC
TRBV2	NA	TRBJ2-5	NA	CASSELEGTQYF	TGTGCCAGCAGTGAACTAGAGGGGACCCAGTACTTC
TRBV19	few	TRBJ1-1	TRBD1	CASSIDPDREMNTEAFF	TGTGCCAGTAGTATAGACCCTGACAGGGAGATGAACACTGAAGCTTTCTTT
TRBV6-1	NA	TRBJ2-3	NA	CASSEAVKVGSSTDTQYF	TGTGCCAGCAGTGAAGCGGTAAAGGTGGGATCTAGCACAGATACGCAGTATTTT
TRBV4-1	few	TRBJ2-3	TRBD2	CASSQGERGAPDTQYF	TGCGCCAGCAGCCAAGGGGAGCGGGGGGCCCCAGATACGCAGTATTTT
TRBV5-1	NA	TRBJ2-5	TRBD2	CASERTSGQETQYF	TGCGCCAGTGAGAGGACTAGCGGACAAGAGACCCAGTACTTC
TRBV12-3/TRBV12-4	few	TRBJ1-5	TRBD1	CASSSGQGSNQPQHF	TGTGCCAGCAGTTCGGGACAGGGCAGCAATCAGCCCCAGCATTTT
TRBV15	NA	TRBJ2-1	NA	CATSRDRGYEQFF	TGTGCCACCAGCAGAGATCGGGGCTATGAGCAGTTCTTC
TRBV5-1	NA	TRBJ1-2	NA	CASSSHGNDYGYTF	TGCGCCAGCAGTTCTCACGGAAACGACTATGGCTACACCTTC
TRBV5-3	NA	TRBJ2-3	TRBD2	CARSLASGTSGGATDTQYF	TGTGCCAGAAGCTTGGCCTCGGGGACTAGCGGGGGGGCCACAGATACGCAGTATTTT
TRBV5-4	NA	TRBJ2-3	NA	CASSFFQGSSTDTQYF	TGTGCCAGCAGCTTCTTTCAGGGTTCTAGCACAGATACGCAGTATTTT
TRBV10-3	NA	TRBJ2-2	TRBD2	CAIARTSGFANTGELFF	TGTGCCATCGCAAGGACTAGCGGATTCGCGAACACCGGGGAGCTGTTTTTT
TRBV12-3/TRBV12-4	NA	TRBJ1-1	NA	CASSFFGGNTEAFF	TGTGCCAGCAGTTTTTTCGGCGGGAACACTGAAGCTTTCTTT
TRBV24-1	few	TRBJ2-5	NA	CATSDTRRISVGGPETQYF	TGTGCCACCAGTGACACCCGTCGGATAAGCGTGGGGGGGCCAGAGACCCAGTACTTC
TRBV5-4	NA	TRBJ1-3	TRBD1	CASRKTGTGISGNTIYF	TGTGCCAGCAGGAAAACCGGGACAGGGATCTCTGGAAACACCATATATTTT
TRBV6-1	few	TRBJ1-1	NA	CASRSDGMNTEAFF	TGTGCCAGCAGATCCGACGGGATGAACACTGAAGCTTTCTTT
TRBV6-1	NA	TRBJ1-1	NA	CASSEESRQVTEAFF	TGTGCCAGCAGTGAAGAATCTCGCCAAGTCACTGAAGCTTTCTTT
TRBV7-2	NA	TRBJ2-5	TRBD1	CASSRYPPGGAGRGETQYF	TGTGCCAGCAGCCGTTATCCTCCAGGGGGCGCCGGGAGAGGAGAGACCCAGTACTTC
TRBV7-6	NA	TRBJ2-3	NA	CASSLIQADTQYF	TGTGCCAGCAGCTTAATCCAAGCAGATACGCAGTATTTT
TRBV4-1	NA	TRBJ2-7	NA	CASSTDSSKQYF	TGCGCCAGCAGTACCGACAGTTCTAAGCAGTACTTC
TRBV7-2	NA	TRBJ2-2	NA	CASSLSIGELFF	TGTGCCAGCAGCTTGTCGATTGGGGAGCTGTTTTTT
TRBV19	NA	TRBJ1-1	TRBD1	CASRSGTGGLDTEAFF	TGTGCCAGTAGGTCCGGGACAGGGGGCTTGGACACTGAAGCTTTCTTT
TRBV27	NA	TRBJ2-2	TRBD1	CASSFRTGITGELFF	TGTGCCAGCAGTTTCCGGACAGGGATCACCGGGGAGCTGTTTTTT
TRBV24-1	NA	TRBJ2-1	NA	CATSDLSGRSYNEQFF	TGTGCCACCAGTGATTTATCGGGGCGGTCCTACAATGAGCAGTTCTTC
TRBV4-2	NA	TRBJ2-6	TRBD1	CASSQGQGVGANVLTF	TGTGCCAGCAGCCAGGGACAGGGGGTGGGGGCCAACGTCCTGACTTTC
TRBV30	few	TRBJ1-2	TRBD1	CAWSVRDRGGRDYGYTF	TGTGCCTGGAGCGTAAGGGACAGGGGAGGTCGAGACTATGGCTACACCTTC
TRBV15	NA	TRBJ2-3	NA	CATSRPSTDTQYF	TGTGCCACCAGCAGGCCTAGCACAGATACGCAGTATTTT
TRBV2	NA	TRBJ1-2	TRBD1	CASSVVTLRDRGVSYTF	TGTGCCAGCAGTGTTGTAACTCTCCGGGACAGGGGAGTTAGCTACACCTTC
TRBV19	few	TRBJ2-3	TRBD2	CASFSSGGATDTQYF	TGTGCCAGTTTCTCTAGCGGGGGGGCCACAGATACGCAGTATTTT
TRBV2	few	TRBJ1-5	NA	CASKNGGYSNQPQHF	TGTGCCAGCAAGAACGGGGGGTATAGCAATCAGCCCCAGCATTTT
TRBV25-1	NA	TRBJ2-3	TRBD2	CASSSTLASGASTDTQYF	TGTGCCAGCAGTTCTACCCTGGCTAGCGGGGCGAGCACAGATACGCAGTATTTT
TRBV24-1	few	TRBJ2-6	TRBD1	CATPTGDGGANVLTF	TGTGCCACCCCGACAGGGGATGGTGGGGCCAACGTCCTGACTTTC
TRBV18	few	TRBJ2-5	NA	CASSPRAAPQETQYF	TGTGCCAGCTCACCCAGAGCAGCGCCACAAGAGACCCAGTACTTC
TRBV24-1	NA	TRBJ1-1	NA	CATRGSGMETEAFF	TGTGCCACCAGAGGATCCGGTATGGAAACTGAAGCTTTCTTT
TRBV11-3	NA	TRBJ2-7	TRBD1	CASSMTGGIPEQYF	TGTGCCAGCAGCATGACAGGGGGCATACCCGAGCAGTACTTC
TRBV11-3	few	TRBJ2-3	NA	CASSLGEGAYTQYF	TGTGCCAGCAGCTTAGGGGAGGGGGCGTATACGCAGTATTTT
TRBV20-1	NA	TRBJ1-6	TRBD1	CSAAGTDSPLHF	TGCAGTGCTGCCGGGACAGATTCACCCCTCCACTTT
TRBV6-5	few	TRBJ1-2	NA	CASSYRGDGYTF	TGTGCCAGCAGTTACAGGGGGGATGGCTACACCTTC
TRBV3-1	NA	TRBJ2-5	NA	CASSQDLGGGETQYF	TGTGCCAGCAGCCAAGATCTTGGCGGAGGGGAGACCCAGTACTTC
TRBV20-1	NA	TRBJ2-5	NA	CSARVGGGGRQETQYF	TGCAGTGCTAGAGTAGGCGGCGGGGGCCGACAAGAGACCCAGTACTTC
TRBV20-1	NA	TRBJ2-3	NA	CSAPLGGRGTDTQYF	TGCAGTGCCCCGTTGGGGGGACGGGGCACAGATACGCAGTATTTT
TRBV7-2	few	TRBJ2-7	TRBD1	CASSPVRQGTEQYF	TGTGCCAGCAGCCCCGTACGACAGGGTACGGAGCAGTACTTC
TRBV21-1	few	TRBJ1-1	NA	CASSKRQNTEAFF	TGTGCCAGCAGCAAAAGACAGAACACTGAAGCTTTCTTT
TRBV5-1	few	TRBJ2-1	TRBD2	CASSWRGGSEQFF	TGCGCCAGCAGCTGGCGCGGGGGGAGTGAGCAGTTCTTC
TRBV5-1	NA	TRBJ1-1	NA	CASSSPKGPTTEAFF	TGCGCCAGCAGCTCTCCCAAAGGACCCACCACTGAAGCTTTCTTT
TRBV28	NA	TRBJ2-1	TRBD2	CASRRVSVAGSYNEQFF	TGTGCCAGCAGACGTGTTTCTGTAGCGGGGTCCTACAATGAGCAGTTCTTC
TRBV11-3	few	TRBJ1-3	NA	CASSLRTGNTIYF	TGTGCCAGCAGCTTGCGGACTGGAAACACCATATATTTT
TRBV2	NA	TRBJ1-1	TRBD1	CASRTDRGYGSEAFF	TGTGCCAGCAGGACGGACAGGGGGTACGGTTCTGAAGCTTTCTTT
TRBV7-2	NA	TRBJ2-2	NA	CASIQGWRTGELFF	TGTGCCAGCATCCAAGGGTGGAGGACCGGGGAGCTGTTTTTT
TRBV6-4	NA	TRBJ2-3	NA	CASSVAGGFTDTQYF	TGTGCCAGCAGTGTTGCAGGGGGGTTCACAGATACGCAGTATTTT
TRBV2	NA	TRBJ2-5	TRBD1	CASKAGTAEETQYF	TGTGCCAGCAAGGCCGGGACAGCCGAAGAGACCCAGTACTTC
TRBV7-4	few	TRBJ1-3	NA	CASSSTGTISGNTIYF	TGTGCCAGCAGCTCTACCGGGACAATCTCTGGAAACACCATATATTTT